Below are 28 T cell receptor beta chains sequenced from a single sample in a study of Ad26.COV2.S vaccination and SARS-CoV-2 variants. TCRdb's table, derived via immunoSEQ multiplex PCR, lists solely in-frame clones and lacks some. The data show 350,000 to 400,000 clones, 75% to 90% seen once. Regarding treatment: approximately 18 received Ad26.COV2.S at low or high dose, single or two shots; roughly five received placebo; per-sample allocation not given. Collection of samples fell on day 63 after the first vaccine or placebo injection. Sample: peripheral blood, taken in a trial of Ad26.COV2.S vaccine versus placebo. The source of these receptors is a person aged 18-65 years who received the Ad26.COV2.S COVID-19 vaccine or a placebo.

The chain is built from TRBV6-6 and TRBJ2-7; D unresolved. CDR1 and CDR2 (germline): MNHNY, SVGAGI (reference sequence). This CDR3 has 12 amino acids. Trimming took 4 bases from V and 4 from J, leaving 8 bases between them. Here the CDR3 DNA reads TGTGCCAGCAGTTCCGCGATTTACGAGCAGTACTTC. As protein: CASSSAIYEQYF.

This chain's CDR3 is CASSLDGLAGGSYEQYF. The CDR3, as DNA: TGTGCCAGCAGCTTGGATGGACTAGCGGGGGGTTCCTACGAGCAGTACTTC. The V and J genes are TRBV5-6 and TRBJ2-7; 14 bases align to TRBD2. The CDR3 loop spans 17 amino acids. The V segment lost 0 bases and the J segment 1 base; nucleotides outside the gene matches: 3. In germline, CDR1 is SGHDT, CDR2 YYEEEE.

The chain couples TRBV6-2 or TRBV6-3 to TRBJ1-6; D gene ambiguous. The germline V and J ends were trimmed by 1 base and 8 bases, with 9 bases remaining between them. The CDR3 is 14 residues long. Germline-derived CDR1 and CDR2 are MNHEY and SVGEGT. The CDR3 DNA is TGTGCCAGCAGTTACTGGGGAGTAGATTCACCCCTCCACTTT. This sequence encodes CASSYWGVDSPLHF.

J is TRBJ2-1 and V is TRBV11-3; D perhaps matches TRBD2 (7 bases). The germline V and J ends were trimmed by 5 bases and 6 bases, with 14 bases remaining between them. The CDR3 has 14 residues. Germline V gives CDR1 SGHNT, CDR2 YENEEA. CDR3 bases: TGTGCCAGCAGCCCCGAGGGGGGGTTCAATGAGCAGTTCTTC. Residues: CASSPEGGFNEQFF. The entire variable domain, with the rest obtained from reference TRBV11-3 and TRBJ2-1, is as follows: EAGVVQSPRYKIIEKKQPVAFWCNPISGHNTLYWYLQNLGQGPELLIRYENEEAVDDSQLPKDRFSAERLKGVDSTLKIQPAELGDSAVYLCASSPEGGFNEQFFGPGTRLTVL.

The rearrangement uses TRBV6-6 and TRBJ1-3; the D is unclear. The CDR3 has 16 amino acids. With 6 bases removed from V and 0 bases from J, the gap between germline ends came to 15 bases. CDR1 and CDR2 from the germline V gene are MNHNY and SVGAGI (reference sequence). The CDR3 region is CASRDVVESSGNTIYF. CDR3 sequence (DNA): TGTGCCAGCAGAGACGTCGTCGAGAGCTCTGGAAACACCATATATTTT.

In this sample, this clone is medium-sized. The rearrangement uses TRBV7-9 and TRBJ2-5, with 8 positions matching TRBD2. Germline CDR1 SEHNR, CDR2 FQNEAQ (reference sequence). The length of the CDR3 is 16 residues. The junction had 8 bases not matched to a gene; V was cut back by 5 bases and J by 0 bases. CDR3 region: CASSPRGGGHQETQYF. The CDR3 region has the DNA TGTGCCAGCAGCCCCCGGGGCGGGGGGCACCAAGAGACCCAGTACTTC.

The V and J genes are TRBV7-9 and TRBJ2-6; D is unresolved. From germline, CDR1 is SEHNR and CDR2 FQNEAQ (reference sequence). The CDR3 extends over 13 amino acids. V was cut by 4 bases and J by 5 bases, with 6 bases left in between. The CDR3 protein is CASSSQRANVLTF. Written as DNA, the CDR3 is TGTGCCAGCAGCTCCCAACGGGCCAACGTCCTGACTTTC.

V usage is TRBV5-1 and J usage is TRBJ2-2; D is unclear. The germline V gene has CDR1 SGHRS and CDR2 YFSETQ. V was trimmed by 5 bases and J by 4 bases, leaving 12 bases between them. This CDR3 spans 14 amino acids. DNA of the CDR3: TGCGCCAGCAGACTCTTGGCTTCCACCGGGGAGCTGTTTTTT. It codes for CASRLLASTGELFF.

The chain is built from TRBV30 and TRBJ2-5; D is undetermined. Trimming took off 0 bases at V and 5 bases at J, with 10 bases between the two ends. CDR3 length: 13 amino acids. The germline V gene encodes CDR1 GTSNPN and CDR2 SVGIG (reference sequence). CDR3 nucleotides: TGTGCCTGGAGTGTGGCGGTTCAGGAGACCCAGTACTTC. Its translation is CAWSVAVQETQYF.

In nucleotides, the CDR3 is TGTGCCAGCAGCCAACTCGGACTAGCGGGGGGTCGAGCGGATACGCAGTATTTT. Protein product: CASSQLGLAGGRADTQYF. The rearrangement links TRBV3-1 (or the pseudogene TRBV3-2) to TRBJ2-3; 14 bases agree with TRBD2. The junction had 10 bases not matched to a gene; V was cut back by 2 bases and J by 6 bases. CDR1 is LGHDT and CDR2 is YNNKEL in the germline V gene (reference sequence). This CDR3 is built from 18 residues.

The V and J genes are TRBV27 and TRBJ1-1; D is unclear. In germline, CDR1 is MNHEY, CDR2 SMNVEV (reference sequence). V lost 4 bases to trimming and J lost 1 base, with 7 bases between them. The CDR3 length is 13 residues. CDR3 nucleotide sequence: TGTGCCAGCAGTTACAGCCAGAACACTGAAGCTTTCTTT. It codes for CASSYSQNTEAFF.

This rearrangement joins TRBV25-1 to TRBJ2-1; no firm D call. V gave up 4 bases and J gave up 10 bases, with 14 bases separating them. The CDR3 has 13 amino acids. Germline V gene lookup returns CDR1 MGHDK and CDR2 SYGVNS. CDR3 region: CASSGPGAWEQFF. The CDR3 DNA is TGTGCCAGCAGTGGACCGGGCGCGTGGGAGCAGTTCTTC.

The chain carries TRBV7-2 and TRBJ1-2, with no clear D. The CDR3 sequence is 13 residues long. From germline, CDR1 is SGHTA and CDR2 FQGNSA. The germline V and J ends were trimmed by 6 bases and 2 bases, with 10 bases remaining between them. The CDR3: CASRLASNYGYTF. The CDR3 nucleotides are TGTGCCAGCAGGCTAGCCTCCAACTATGGCTACACCTTC.

The chain has TRBV11-3 and TRBJ2-1; 7 nucleotides align to TRBD1. Germline values: CDR1 SGHNT, CDR2 YENEEA. This CDR3 contains 14 residues. The V and J ends lost 5 bases and 7 bases, in that order; junction bases with no gene match: 8. The CDR3 region has the DNA TGTGCCAGCAGCGATCCCCCGGGACAGAATGAGCAGTTCTTC. Its translation is CASSDPPGQNEQFF.

This chain connects TRBV24-1 to TRBJ1-3, with D possibly TRBD1 on 6 matching bases. The germline V gene encodes CDR1 KGHDR and CDR2 SFDVKD. The V gene lost 3 bases and the J gene lost 8 bases, with 22 bases spanning the gap. The CDR3 is 17 amino acids. CDR3 DNA sequence: TGTGCCACCAGTGATGCCATACCCCCAGGGGCTCTAGACACCATATATTTT. Translated: CATSDAIPPGALDTIYF.

As DNA, the CDR3 is TGTGCCAGCAGTGAACTCCGGACAGGGGGAGAGACCCAGTACTTC. Protein sequence: CASSELRTGGETQYF. The chain has TRBV2 and TRBJ2-5; 10 positions agree with TRBD1. The CDR3 spans 15 residues. The trim removed 2 bases at V and 4 bases at J, leaving 4 bases unmatched. The germline V gene encodes CDR1 SNHLY and CDR2 FYNNEI.

The chain recombines TRBV9 with TRBJ2-1; TRBD2 matches at 14 bases. Germline lookup yields CDR1 SGDLS and CDR2 YYNGEE. CDR3 length: 15 residues. V lost 3 bases to trimming and J lost 8 bases; unmatched junction nucleotides: 4. CDR3: CASSAGLAGGHEQFF. In nucleotides, the CDR3 is TGTGCCAGCAGCGCCGGACTAGCGGGGGGCCATGAGCAGTTCTTC. Full variable domain (rest looked up from reference TRBV9 and TRBJ2-1): DSGVTQTPKHLITATGQRVTLRCSPRSGDLSVYWYQQSLDQGLQFLIQYYNGEERAKGNILERFSAQQFPDLHSELNLSSLELGDSALYFCASSAGLAGGHEQFFGPGTRLTVL.

The rearrangement uses TRBV2 and TRBJ1-5; 9 bases agree with TRBD1. Germline CDR1 reads SNHLY; CDR2 reads FYNNEI. V shed 3 bases and J 2 bases; nucleotides not matched to a gene: 8. The CDR3 loop spans 17 amino acids. In DNA form, the CDR3 reads TGTGCCAGCAGTGACCCGGACAGGGGCGGGGGCAATCAGCCCCAGCATTTT. This codes for CASSDPDRGGGNQPQHF.

In this sample, this clone turned up once. The chain joins TRBV6-1 to TRBJ2-1, with D perhaps TRBD1 (6 bases). From germline, CDR1 is MNHNS and CDR2 SASEGT. Between the trimmed V and J ends, which lost 2 bases and 9 bases, there was a span of 20 bases. CDR3 length: 16 amino acids. CDR3 amino acids: CASSERTGSFRIEQFF. CDR3 nucleotide sequence: TGTGCCAGCAGTGAACGAACAGGGTCCTTCCGTATTGAGCAGTTCTTC.

The rearrangement joins TRBV3-1 (or the pseudogene TRBV3-2) to TRBJ2-3; 12 nucleotides match TRBD2. This CDR3 region has 16 residues. The junction had 7 bases not matched to a gene; V was cut back by 2 bases and J by 7 bases. The V gene's germline CDR1 is LGHDT and CDR2 YNNKEL (reference sequence). The CDR3 loop is CASSQWLAGGPNTQYF. The CDR3, as DNA: TGTGCCAGCAGCCAATGGCTAGCGGGGGGGCCTAATACGCAGTATTTT.

The chain uses TRBV12-5 and TRBJ1-2, with a possible D match to TRBD1 (6 bases). Trimming removed 0 bases from V and 7 bases from J, with 18 bases in between. From germline, CDR1 is LGHNT and CDR2 FRNRAP. CDR3 length: 16 amino acids. This CDR3 is CASGLVTAGVGTGYTF. The DNA for the CDR3 is TGTGCTAGTGGTTTGGTTACAGCAGGGGTCGGCACTGGCTACACCTTC.

The rearrangement links TRBV6-5 to TRBJ2-2, with TRBD1 matching over 9 bases. This CDR3 is built from 14 residues. J gave up 4 bases and V 6 bases, and 3 bases lay outside the gene matches. Germline V CDR1 and CDR2: MNHEY, SVGAGI. CDR3 coding DNA: TGTGCCAGCAGGGACAGGGGAGGCACCGGGGAGCTGTTTTTT. Protein sequence: CASRDRGGTGELFF.

Only a few counts were recorded for this clone. This chain connects TRBV30 to TRBJ1-1; a weak D match, TRBD1 (5 bases). Per germline, CDR1 GTSNPN and CDR2 SVGIG (reference sequence). V was cut by 0 bases and J by 3 bases, with 5 bases left in between. The CDR3 has 12 residues. The CDR3 DNA sequence: TGTGCCTGGAGTGTACAGGACACTGAAGCTTTCTTT. Protein: CAWSVQDTEAFF.

V gene TRBV19 combines with J gene TRBJ2-7; the D gene is possibly TRBD1 (6 bases). The V end lost 3 bases, the J end lost 3 bases, and 15 bases lay between the germline ends. The length of the CDR3 is 15 residues. Germline V gene data show CDR1 as LNHDA and CDR2 as SQIVND (reference sequence). The CDR3, as DNA: TGTGCCAGTAGTATGTTCGGCAGGGGCGGCTACGAGCAGTACTTC. Its protein product is CASSMFGRGGYEQYF.

The V call is TRBV13, the J call TRBJ1-6; no clear D gene. The CDR3 is 16 amino acids. The germline V and J ends were trimmed by 0 bases and 7 bases, with 13 bases remaining between them. Germline V lookup: CDR1 PRHDT, CDR2 FYEKMQ (reference sequence). CDR3 in DNA: TGTGCCAGCAGCTTAGGCCGGAATAGGCCCAATTCACCCCTCCACTTT. This sequence encodes CASSLGRNRPNSPLHF.

The genes are TRBV19 and TRBJ1-2, with D perhaps matching TRBD1 (6 bases). With 7 bases removed from V and 5 bases from J, the gap between germline ends came to 17 bases. The CDR3 covers 14 residues. CDR1 is LNHDA and CDR2 is SQIVND in the germline V gene (reference sequence). The CDR3 sequence is CASNEQGDQYGYTF. CDR3 DNA sequence: TGTGCCAGTAATGAACAGGGAGATCAGTATGGCTACACCTTC. Supplemented by reference TRBV19 and TRBJ1-2, the full variable domain reads DGGITQSPKYLFRKEGQNVTLSCEQNLNHDAMYWYRQDPGQGLRLIYYSQIVNDFQKGDIAEGYSVSREKKESFPLTVTSAQKNPTAFYLCASNEQGDQYGYTFGSGTRLTVV.

The chain employs TRBV6-1 and TRBJ1-6; D unresolved. The V end was cut by 2 bases, the J end by 14 bases, with 16 bases between. The CDR3 has 14 residues. Germline V gene lookup returns CDR1 MNHNS and CDR2 SASEGT. The CDR3: CASSEPVRLGTLHF. CDR3 coding DNA: TGTGCCAGCAGTGAACCGGTCCGGCTCGGAACCCTCCACTTT.

The chain carries TRBV27 and TRBJ2-1; possible D gene TRBD1, 7 bases. The CDR3 has 16 residues. Germline loops: CDR1 MNHEY, CDR2 SMNVEV (reference sequence). V lost 3 bases and J lost 2, with 14 bases in between. The CDR3 coding sequence is TGTGCCAGCAGTTTCGCAGGGGGACTCCCCTACAATGAGCAGTTCTTC. It encodes CASSFAGGLPYNEQFF.